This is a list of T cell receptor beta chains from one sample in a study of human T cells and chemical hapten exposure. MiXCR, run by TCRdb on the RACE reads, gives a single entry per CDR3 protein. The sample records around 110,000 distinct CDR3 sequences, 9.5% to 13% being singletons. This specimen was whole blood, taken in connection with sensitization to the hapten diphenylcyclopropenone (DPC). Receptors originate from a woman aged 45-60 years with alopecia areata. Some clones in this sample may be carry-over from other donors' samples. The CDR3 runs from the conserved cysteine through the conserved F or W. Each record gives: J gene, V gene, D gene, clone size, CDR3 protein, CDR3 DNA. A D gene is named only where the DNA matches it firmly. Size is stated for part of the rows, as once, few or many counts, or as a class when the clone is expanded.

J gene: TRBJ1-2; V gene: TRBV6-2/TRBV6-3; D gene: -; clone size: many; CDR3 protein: CASNLSPEVYGYTF; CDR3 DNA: TGTGCCAGCAATCTCTCCCCGGAAGTCTATGGCTACACCTTC
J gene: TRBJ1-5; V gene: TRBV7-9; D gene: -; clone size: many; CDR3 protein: CASSTGTRLTPQHF; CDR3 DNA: TGTGCCAGCAGCACCGGGACCCGCCTCACGCCCCAGCATTTT
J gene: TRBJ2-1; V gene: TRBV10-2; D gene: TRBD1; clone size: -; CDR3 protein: CASSGDVMDRGNNEQFF; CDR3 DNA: TGCGCCAGCAGCGGAGATGTGATGGACAGGGGAAACAATGAGCAGTTCTTC
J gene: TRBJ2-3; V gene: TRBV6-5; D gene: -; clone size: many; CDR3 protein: CASSYGVKALGDTQYF; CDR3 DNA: TGTGCCAGCAGTTACGGAGTTAAGGCTTTGGGGGATACGCAGTATTTT
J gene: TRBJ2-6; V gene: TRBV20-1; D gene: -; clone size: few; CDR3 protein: CSARTRSGANVLTF; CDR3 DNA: TGCAGTGCTAGAACCCGCTCCGGGGCCAACGTCCTGACTTTC
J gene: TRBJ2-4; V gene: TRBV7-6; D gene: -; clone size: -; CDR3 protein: CASSRRQLAKNIQYF; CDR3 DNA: TGTGCCAGCAGCCGGAGACAGTTAGCCAAAAACATTCAGTACTTC
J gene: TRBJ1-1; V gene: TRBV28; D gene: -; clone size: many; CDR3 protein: CASWNRQNTEAFF; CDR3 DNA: TGTGCCAGTTGGAATCGACAGAACACTGAAGCTTTCTTT
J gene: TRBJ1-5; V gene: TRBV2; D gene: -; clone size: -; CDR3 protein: CASSPTGRGQPQHF; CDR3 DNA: TGTGCCAGCAGCCCCACGGGCCGGGGTCAGCCCCAGCATTTT
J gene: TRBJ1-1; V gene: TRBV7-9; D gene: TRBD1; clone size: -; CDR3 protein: CASSLGDRGDEAFF; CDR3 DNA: TGTGCCAGCAGCTTAGGGGACAGGGGGGATGAAGCTTTCTTT
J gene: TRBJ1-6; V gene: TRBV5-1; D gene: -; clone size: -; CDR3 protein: CASSLGANRGNSPLHF; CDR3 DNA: TGCGCCAGCAGCTTGGGGGCGAACAGAGGGAATTCACCCCTCCACTTT
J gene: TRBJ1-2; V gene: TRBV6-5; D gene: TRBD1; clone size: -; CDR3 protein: CASLPWTGDYGYTF; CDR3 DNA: TGTGCCAGCTTGCCTTGGACAGGGGACTATGGCTACACCTTC
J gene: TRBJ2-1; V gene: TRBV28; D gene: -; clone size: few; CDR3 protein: CASSEYNEQFF; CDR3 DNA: TGTGCCAGCAGTGAGTACAATGAGCAGTTCTTC
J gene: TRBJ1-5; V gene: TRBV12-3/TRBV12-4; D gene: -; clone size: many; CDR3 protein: CASSFSTPANQPQHF; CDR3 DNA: TGTGCCAGCAGTTTCTCAACCCCGGCAAATCAGCCCCAGCATTTT
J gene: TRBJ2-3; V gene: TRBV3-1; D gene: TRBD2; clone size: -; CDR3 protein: CASTRSGGTDTQYF; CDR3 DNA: TGTGCCAGCACCCGTAGCGGGGGGACAGATACGCAGTATTTT
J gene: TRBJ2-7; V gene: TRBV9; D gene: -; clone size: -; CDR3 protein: CASSERYEQYF; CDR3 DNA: TGTGCCAGCAGTGAGAGGTACGAGCAGTACTTC
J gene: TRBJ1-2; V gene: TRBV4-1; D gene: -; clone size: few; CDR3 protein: CASSQLQDYGYTF; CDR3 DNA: TGCGCCAGCAGCCAGCTGCAAGACTATGGCTACACCTTC
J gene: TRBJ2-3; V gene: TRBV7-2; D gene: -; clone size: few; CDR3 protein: CASSYQTGVDTQYF; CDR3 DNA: TGTGCCAGCAGCTACCAAACCGGTGTAGATACGCAGTATTTT
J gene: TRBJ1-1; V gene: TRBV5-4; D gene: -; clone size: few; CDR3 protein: CASSPPDGLNTEAFF; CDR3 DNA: TGTGCCAGCAGCCCTCCGGACGGGCTGAACACTGAAGCTTTCTTT
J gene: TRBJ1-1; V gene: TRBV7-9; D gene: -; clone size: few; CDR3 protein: CASSLTGVSTEAFF; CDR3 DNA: TGTGCCAGCAGCTTAACCGGGGTAAGCACTGAAGCTTTCTTT
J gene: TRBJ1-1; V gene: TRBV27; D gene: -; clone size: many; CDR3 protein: CASSLMQATEAFF; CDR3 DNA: TGTGCCAGCAGTTTAATGCAGGCCACTGAAGCTTTCTTT
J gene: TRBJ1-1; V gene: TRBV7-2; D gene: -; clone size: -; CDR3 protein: CASSKGWSTEAFF; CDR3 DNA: TGTGCCAGCAGCAAGGGATGGAGTACTGAAGCTTTCTTT
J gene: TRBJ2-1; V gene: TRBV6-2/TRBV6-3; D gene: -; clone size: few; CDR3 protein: CATFQNRWGSSYNEQFF; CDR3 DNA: TGTGCCACCTTTCAAAACCGGTGGGGGAGCTCCTACAATGAGCAGTTCTTC
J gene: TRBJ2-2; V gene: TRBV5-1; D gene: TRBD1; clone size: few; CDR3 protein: CASSPGTAGELFF; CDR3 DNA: TGCGCCAGCAGCCCCGGGACAGCCGGGGAGCTGTTTTTT
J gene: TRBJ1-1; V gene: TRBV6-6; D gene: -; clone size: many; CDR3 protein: CASTELVVVFF; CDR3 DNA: TGTGCCAGCACTGAACTGGTTGTAGTTTTCTTT
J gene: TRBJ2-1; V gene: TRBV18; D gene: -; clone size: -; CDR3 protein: CASSLRTVSSYNEQFF; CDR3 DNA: TGTGCCAGCTCACTACGGACGGTGAGCTCCTACAATGAGCAGTTCTTC
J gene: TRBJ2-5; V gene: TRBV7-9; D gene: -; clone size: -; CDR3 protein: CASSLGTWLETQYF; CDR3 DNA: TGTGCCAGCAGCTTAGGGACATGGTTAGAGACCCAGTACTTC
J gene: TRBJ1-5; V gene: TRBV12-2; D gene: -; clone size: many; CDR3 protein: CASRLVEYSNQPQHF; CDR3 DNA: TGTGCAAGTCGCTTAGTGGAGTATAGCAATCAGCCCCAGCATTTT
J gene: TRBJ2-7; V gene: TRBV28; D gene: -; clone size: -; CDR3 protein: CASRSLHEQYF; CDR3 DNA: TGTGCCAGCAGATCGCTCCACGAGCAGTACTTC
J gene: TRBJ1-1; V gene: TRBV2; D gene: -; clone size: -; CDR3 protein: CASSEGGISGNAEAFF; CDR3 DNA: TGTGCCAGCAGTGAAGGGGGGATTTCCGGAAACGCTGAAGCTTTCTTT
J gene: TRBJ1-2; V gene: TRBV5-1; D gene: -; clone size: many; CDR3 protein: CASSLEGPMDGYTF; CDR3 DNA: TGCGCCAGCAGCTTGGAGGGACCGATGGATGGCTACACCTTC
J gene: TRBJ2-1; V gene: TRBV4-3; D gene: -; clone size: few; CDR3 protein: CASSQDWALSYNEQFF; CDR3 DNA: TGCGCCAGCAGCCAAGATTGGGCGCTTTCTTACAATGAGCAGTTCTTC
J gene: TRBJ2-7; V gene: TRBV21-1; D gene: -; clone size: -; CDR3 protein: CASSSERGLSYEQYF; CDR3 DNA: TGTGCCAGCAGTTCAGAACGGGGTCTTTCCTACGAGCAGTACTTC
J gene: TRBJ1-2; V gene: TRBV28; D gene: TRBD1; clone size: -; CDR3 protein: CASWTGYGYTF; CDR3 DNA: TGTGCCAGTTGGACAGGCTATGGCTACACCTTC
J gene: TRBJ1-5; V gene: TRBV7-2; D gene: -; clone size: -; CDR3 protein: CASSVLGNQPQRF; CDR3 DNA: TGTGCCAGCAGCGTACTGGGAAATCAGCCCCAGCGTTTT
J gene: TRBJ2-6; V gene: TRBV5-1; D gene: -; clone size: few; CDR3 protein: CASSSLASGANVLTF; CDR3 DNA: TGCGCCAGCAGCTCCTTAGCCTCTGGGGCCAACGTCCTGACTTTC
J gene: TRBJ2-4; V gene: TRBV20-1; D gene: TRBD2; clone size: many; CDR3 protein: CSAQEGGALAKNIQYF; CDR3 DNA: TGCAGTGCGCAAGAGGGAGGGGCACTAGCCAAAAACATTCAGTACTTC
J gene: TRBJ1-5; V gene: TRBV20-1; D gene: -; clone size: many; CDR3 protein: CSARSPIDQPQHF; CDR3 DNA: TGCAGTGCTAGATCACCAATAGATCAGCCCCAGCATTTT
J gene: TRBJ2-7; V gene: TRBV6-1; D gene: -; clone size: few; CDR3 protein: CASSPNTWGYEQYF; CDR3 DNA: TGTGCCAGCAGTCCAAACACCTGGGGTTACGAGCAGTACTTC
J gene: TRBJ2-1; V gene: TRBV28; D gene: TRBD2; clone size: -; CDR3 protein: CASSFRLAAMNEQFF; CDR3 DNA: TGTGCCAGCAGTTTTCGACTAGCGGCTATGAATGAGCAGTTCTTC
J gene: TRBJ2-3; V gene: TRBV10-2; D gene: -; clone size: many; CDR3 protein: CASSLTSYTDTQYF; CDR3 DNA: TGCGCCAGCAGCCTGACTAGTTACACAGATACGCAGTATTTT
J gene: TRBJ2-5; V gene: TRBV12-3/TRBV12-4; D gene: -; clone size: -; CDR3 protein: CASSQSGGTETQYF; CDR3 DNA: TGTGCCAGCAGTCAGTCGGGGGGCACAGAGACCCAGTACTTC
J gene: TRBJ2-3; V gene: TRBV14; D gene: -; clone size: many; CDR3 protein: CASSQGATDTQYF; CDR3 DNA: TGTGCCAGCAGCCAAGGGGCCACAGATACGCAGTATTTT
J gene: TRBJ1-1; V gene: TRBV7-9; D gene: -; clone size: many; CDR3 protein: CASRPPTRRESLRGAFF; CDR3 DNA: TGTGCCAGCAGGCCACCGACACGCCGGGAATCTTTAAGGGGAGCTTTCTTT
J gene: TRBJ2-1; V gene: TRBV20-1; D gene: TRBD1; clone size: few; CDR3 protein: CSAISTGTGSNEQFF; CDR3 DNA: TGCAGTGCTATCAGTACCGGGACAGGGAGCAATGAGCAGTTCTTC
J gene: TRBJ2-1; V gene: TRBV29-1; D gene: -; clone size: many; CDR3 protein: CSVEKVGRELFF; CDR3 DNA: TGCAGCGTTGAAAAGGTGGGGCGGGAACTATTCTTC